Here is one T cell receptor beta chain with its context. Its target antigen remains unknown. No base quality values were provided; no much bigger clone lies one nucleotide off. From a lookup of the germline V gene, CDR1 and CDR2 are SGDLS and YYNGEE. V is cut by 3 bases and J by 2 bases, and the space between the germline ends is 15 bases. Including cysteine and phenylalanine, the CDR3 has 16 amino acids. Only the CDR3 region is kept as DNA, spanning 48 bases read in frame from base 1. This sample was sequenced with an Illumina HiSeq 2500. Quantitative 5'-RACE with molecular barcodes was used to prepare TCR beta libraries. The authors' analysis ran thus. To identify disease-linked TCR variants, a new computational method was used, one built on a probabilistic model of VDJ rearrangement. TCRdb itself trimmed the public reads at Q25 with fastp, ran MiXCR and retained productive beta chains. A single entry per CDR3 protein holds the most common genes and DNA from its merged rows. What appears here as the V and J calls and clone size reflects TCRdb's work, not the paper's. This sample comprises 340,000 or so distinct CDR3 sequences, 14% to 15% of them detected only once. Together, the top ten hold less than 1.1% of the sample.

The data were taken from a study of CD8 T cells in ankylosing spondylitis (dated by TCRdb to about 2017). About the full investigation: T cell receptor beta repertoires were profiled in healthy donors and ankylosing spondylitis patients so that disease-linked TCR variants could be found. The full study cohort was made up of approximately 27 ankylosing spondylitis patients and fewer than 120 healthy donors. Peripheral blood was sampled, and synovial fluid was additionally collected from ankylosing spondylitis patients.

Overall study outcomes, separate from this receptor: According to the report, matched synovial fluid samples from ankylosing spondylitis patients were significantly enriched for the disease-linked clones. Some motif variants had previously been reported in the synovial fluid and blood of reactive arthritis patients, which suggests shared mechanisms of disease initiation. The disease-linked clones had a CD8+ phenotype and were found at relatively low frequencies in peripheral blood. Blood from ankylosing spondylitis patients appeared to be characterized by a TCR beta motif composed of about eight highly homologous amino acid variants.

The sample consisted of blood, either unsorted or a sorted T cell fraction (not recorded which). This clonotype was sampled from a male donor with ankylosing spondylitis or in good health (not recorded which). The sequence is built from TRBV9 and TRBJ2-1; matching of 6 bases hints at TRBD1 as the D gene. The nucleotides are TGTGCCAGCAGCGCAGACAGGTCTTTAGCCTACAATGAGCAGTTCTTC. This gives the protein CASSADRSLAYNEQFF.